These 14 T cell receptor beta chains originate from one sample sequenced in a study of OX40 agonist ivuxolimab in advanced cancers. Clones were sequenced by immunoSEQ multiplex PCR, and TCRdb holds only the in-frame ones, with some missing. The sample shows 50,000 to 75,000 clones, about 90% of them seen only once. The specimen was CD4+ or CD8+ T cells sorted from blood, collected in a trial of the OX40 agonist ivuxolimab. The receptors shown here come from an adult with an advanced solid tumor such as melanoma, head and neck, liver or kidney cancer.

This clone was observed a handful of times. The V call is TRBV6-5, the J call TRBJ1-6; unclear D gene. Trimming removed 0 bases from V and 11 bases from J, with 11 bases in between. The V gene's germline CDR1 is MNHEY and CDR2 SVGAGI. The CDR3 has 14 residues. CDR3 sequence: CASSYSPWQAPLHF. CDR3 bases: TGTGCCAGCAGTTACTCGCCATGGCAGGCACCCCTCCACTTT.

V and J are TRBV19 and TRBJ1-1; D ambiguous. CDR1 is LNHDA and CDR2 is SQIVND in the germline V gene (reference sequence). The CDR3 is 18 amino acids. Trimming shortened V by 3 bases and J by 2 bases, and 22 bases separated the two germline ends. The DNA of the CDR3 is TGTGCCAGTAGTATTCTTGGTCTCCGGGGTAAGAGAAACACTGAAGCTTTCTTT. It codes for CASSILGLRGKRNTEAFF.

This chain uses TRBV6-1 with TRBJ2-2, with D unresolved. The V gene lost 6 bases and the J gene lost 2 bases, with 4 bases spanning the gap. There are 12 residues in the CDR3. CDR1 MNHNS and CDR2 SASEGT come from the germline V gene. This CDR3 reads CASRRNTGELFF. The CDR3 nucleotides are TGTGCCAGCAGGAGAAACACCGGGGAGCTGTTTTTT.

The CDR3 region has the DNA TGTGCCTGGAGTGTATCCCAGGGGGCCACAGATACGCAGTATTTT. As protein: CAWSVSQGATDTQYF. The chain uses TRBV30 and TRBJ2-3; 8 bases are shared with TRBD1. Germline V gene sequence: CDR1 GTSNPN, CDR2 SVGIG (reference sequence). The V segment lost 0 bases and the J segment 2 bases; nucleotides outside the gene matches: 4. The CDR3 covers 15 residues.

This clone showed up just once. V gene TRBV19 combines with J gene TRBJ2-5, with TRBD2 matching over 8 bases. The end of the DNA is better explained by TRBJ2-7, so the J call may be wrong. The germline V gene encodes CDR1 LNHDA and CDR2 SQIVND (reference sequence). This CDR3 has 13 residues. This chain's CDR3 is CAPLPVAGYEQYF. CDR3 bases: TGTGCCCCCCTCCCCGTAGCGGGGTACGAGCAGTACTTC.

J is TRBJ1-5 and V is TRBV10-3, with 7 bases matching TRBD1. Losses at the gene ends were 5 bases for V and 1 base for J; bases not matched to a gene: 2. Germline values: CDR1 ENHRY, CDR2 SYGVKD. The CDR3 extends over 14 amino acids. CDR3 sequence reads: CAISKGASNQPQHF. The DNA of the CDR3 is TGTGCCATCAGTAAGGGGGCGAGCAATCAGCCCCAGCATTTT.

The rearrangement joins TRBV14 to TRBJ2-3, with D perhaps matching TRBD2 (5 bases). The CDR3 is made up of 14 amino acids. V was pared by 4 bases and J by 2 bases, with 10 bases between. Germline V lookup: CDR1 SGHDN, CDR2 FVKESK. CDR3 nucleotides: TGTGCCAGCAGCCGGAGCGGCCCCACAGATACGCAGTATTTT. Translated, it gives CASSRSGPTDTQYF. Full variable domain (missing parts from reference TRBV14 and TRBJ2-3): EAGVTQFPSHSVIEKGQTVTLRCDPISGHDNLYWYRRVMGKEIKFLLHFVKESKQDESGMPNNRFLAERTGGTYSTLKVQPAELEDSGVYFCASSRSGPTDTQYFGPGTRLTVL.

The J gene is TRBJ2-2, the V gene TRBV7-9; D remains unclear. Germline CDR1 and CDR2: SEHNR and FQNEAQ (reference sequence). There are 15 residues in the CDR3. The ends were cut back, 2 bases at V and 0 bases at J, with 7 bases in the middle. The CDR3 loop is CASSLRLANTGELFF. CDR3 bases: TGTGCCAGCAGCTTAAGACTGGCGAACACCGGGGAGCTGTTTTTT.

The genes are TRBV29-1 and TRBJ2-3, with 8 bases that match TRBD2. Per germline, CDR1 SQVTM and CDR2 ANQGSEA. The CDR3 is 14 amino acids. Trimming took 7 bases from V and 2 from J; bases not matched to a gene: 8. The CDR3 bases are TGCAGCGCGAGACGGGGGGGGGACACAGATACGCAGTATTTT. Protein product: CSARRGGDTDTQYF.

The CDR3 DNA reads TGCGCCAGCAGCCAAGGCCGGACAGGGACGATGTATGATGGCTACACCTTC. Translation gives CASSQGRTGTMYDGYTF. The gene calls are TRBV4-1 and TRBJ1-2; 8 bases agree with TRBD1. Germline V gene sequence: CDR1 MGHRA, CDR2 YSYEKL. V lost 1 base, J lost 6 bases, and 13 bases stayed unmatched. The CDR3 consists of 17 residues.

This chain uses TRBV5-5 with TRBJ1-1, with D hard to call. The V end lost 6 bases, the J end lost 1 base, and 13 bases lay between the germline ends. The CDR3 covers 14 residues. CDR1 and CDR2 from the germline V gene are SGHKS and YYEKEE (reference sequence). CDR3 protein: CASTPGSQNTEAFF. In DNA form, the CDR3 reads TGTGCCAGCACCCCAGGATCGCAGAACACTGAAGCTTTCTTT.

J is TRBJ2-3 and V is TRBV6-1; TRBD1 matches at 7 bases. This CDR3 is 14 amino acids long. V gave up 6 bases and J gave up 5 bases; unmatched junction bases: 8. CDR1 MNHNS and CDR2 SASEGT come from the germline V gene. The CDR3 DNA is TGTGCCAGCAGCCGAGGGGGCGCGGGAGATACGCAGTATTTT. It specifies CASSRGGAGDTQYF.

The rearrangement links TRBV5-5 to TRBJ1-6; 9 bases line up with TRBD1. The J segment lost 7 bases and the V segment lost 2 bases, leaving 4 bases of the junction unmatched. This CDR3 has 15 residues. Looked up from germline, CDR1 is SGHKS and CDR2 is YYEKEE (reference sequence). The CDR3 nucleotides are TGTGCCAGCAGCTTACAGGGGGCGCAAAATTCACCCCTCCACTTT. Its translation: CASSLQGAQNSPLHF.

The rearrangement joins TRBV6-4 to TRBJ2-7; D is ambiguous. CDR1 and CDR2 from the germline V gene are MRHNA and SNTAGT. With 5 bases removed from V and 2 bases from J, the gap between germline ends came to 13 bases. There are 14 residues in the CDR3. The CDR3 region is CASSPPGRPYEQYF. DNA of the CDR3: TGTGCCAGCAGTCCTCCTGGCAGGCCCTACGAGCAGTACTTC.